A single sample gave rise to the 27 T cell receptor beta chains below, sequenced in a study of neurological immune-mediated disorders. From the 5' RACE reads, TCRdb called clonotypes with MiXCR, one entry per CDR3 protein. Here the sample spans around 33,000 distinct CDR3 sequences, under 9.5% being singletons. The sequenced sample consisted of PBMCs. Every receptor here comes from a middle-aged woman in good health.

This clonotype was seen many times. This chain uses TRBV2 with TRBJ2-1, with no clear D. Per the germline V gene, CDR1 is SNHLY and CDR2 is FYNNEI. CDR3 size: 15 residues. V lost 1 base and J lost 0, with 7 bases in between. The CDR3 protein is CASSEVDGSYNEQFF. In DNA form, the CDR3 reads TGTGCCAGCAGTGAAGTGGACGGCTCCTACAATGAGCAGTTCTTC.

This clonotype was seen many times. The rearrangement links TRBV7-6 to TRBJ2-1, with TRBD2 matching 7 bases. The CDR3 length is 16 residues. Germline CDR1 reads SGHVS; CDR2 reads FNYEAQ. V lost 1 base to trimming and J lost 7 bases; unmatched junction nucleotides: 10. The CDR3 region has the DNA TGTGCCAGCAGCTTAGGTCCTGTACTAGCGAAGAATGAGCAGTTCTTC. Encoded protein: CASSLGPVLAKNEQFF.

Many counts were recorded for this clonotype. The chain combines TRBV5-1 with TRBJ1-1; no firm D call. CDR1 is SGHRS and CDR2 is YFSETQ in the germline V gene. The V end was cut by 2 bases, the J end by 1 base, with 12 bases between. This CDR3 comprises 15 residues. The CDR3 nucleotides read TGCGCCAGCAGCTTCGATCATCCAGGGAACACTGAAGCTTTCTTT. It codes for CASSFDHPGNTEAFF.

By proportion, this clonotype is medium-sized. The chain is built from TRBV20-1 and TRBJ1-1; a weak D match, TRBD1 (6 bases). This CDR3 comprises 11 residues. Germline loops: CDR1 DFQATT, CDR2 SNEGSKA (reference sequence). V was clipped by 6 bases and J by 8 bases, with 13 bases between them. The DNA of the CDR3 is TGCAGTGCCTTACAGGGTCGGGAAGCTTTCTTT. Protein sequence: CSALQGREAFF.

At least ten counts were recorded for this clonotype. J is TRBJ2-5 and V is TRBV4-1; D is unresolved. This CDR3 region has 15 residues. Germline V CDR1 and CDR2: MGHRA, YSYEKL. With 0 bases removed from V and 5 bases from J, the gap between germline ends came to 13 bases. The CDR3 region is CASSQDQSSGETQYF. DNA for the CDR3: TGCGCCAGCAGCCAAGATCAGTCCTCTGGGGAGACCCAGTACTTC.

In its sample, this clonotype was seen many times. CDR3 region: CASSFRGDGNEQFF. The CDR3 nucleotides read TGTGCCAGCAGCTTCAGGGGAGATGGCAATGAGCAGTTCTTC. The chain uses TRBV7-9 and TRBJ2-1, with D perhaps TRBD1 (6 bases). Per the germline V gene, CDR1 is SEHNR and CDR2 is FQNEAQ (reference sequence). V lost 3 bases to trimming and J lost 6 bases, with 12 bases between them. The CDR3 has 14 residues.

This clonotype was observed at least ten times. This chain connects TRBV12-3 or TRBV12-4 to TRBJ1-1; D not resolved. Trimming removed 3 bases from V and 0 bases from J, with 8 bases in between. The CDR3 loop spans 14 amino acids. DNA of the CDR3: TGTGCCAGCAGTTTGGGTGGGGTGAACACTGAAGCTTTCTTT. Its protein is CASSLGGVNTEAFF.

In this sample, this clonotype turned up many times. This rearrangement joins TRBV20-1 to TRBJ2-7; 9 bases map to TRBD1. This CDR3 has 14 residues. Germline V lookup: CDR1 DFQATT, CDR2 SNEGSKA (reference sequence). The V segment lost 6 bases and the J segment 5 bases; nucleotides outside the gene matches: 11. CDR3 sequence: CSAGKGTGRNEQYF. The CDR3 DNA is TGCAGTGCCGGAAAAGGGACAGGGAGGAACGAGCAGTACTTC.

This clonotype occurred many times. The CDR3 DNA reads TGCGCCAGCAGGAGGGGGCTGGAAGAGACCCAGTACTTC. Translated: CASRRGLEETQYF. The V and J genes are TRBV5-1 and TRBJ2-5, with 7 nucleotides matching TRBD1. Germline V lookup: CDR1 SGHRS, CDR2 YFSETQ. With V trimmed by 5 bases and J by 3 bases, 4 bases remained unmatched. This CDR3 comprises 13 residues.

At least ten counts were recorded for this clonotype. The chain joins TRBV29-1 to TRBJ2-7, with 8 positions matching TRBD2. CDR3 length: 13 residues. Trimming cost V 6 bases and J 0 bases; bases outside gene matches: 4. In germline, CDR1 is SQVTM, CDR2 ANQGSEA. CDR3 coding DNA: TGCAGCGTACTAGCGGTTTACTCCTACGAGCAGTACTTC. This encodes CSVLAVYSYEQYF.

This clonotype has ten or more counts. The rearrangement links TRBV11-2 to TRBJ2-7, with 8 bases that match TRBD1. The germline CDR1 and CDR2 sequences are SGHAT and FQNNGV. V lost 1 base to trimming and J lost 5 bases; unmatched junction nucleotides: 4. The CDR3 loop spans 14 amino acids. The DNA of the CDR3 is TGTGCCAGCAGCTTAGGGACAGGGATCGACGAGCAGTACGTC. Its protein product is CASSLGTGIDEQYV.

This clonotype came up many times. The V call is TRBV6-1, the J call TRBJ1-5, with D unclear. CDR3 length: 11 residues. The V gene's germline CDR1 is MNHNS and CDR2 SASEGT. Between the trimmed V and J ends, which lost 5 bases and 5 bases, there was a span of 4 bases. Here the CDR3 reads CASSKYQPQHF. CDR3 sequence (DNA): TGTGCCAGCAGTAAATATCAGCCCCAGCATTTT.

The table lists this clonotype with many counts. The chain joins TRBV29-1 to TRBJ1-5; TRBD1 agrees at 9 bases. Germline V gene lookup returns CDR1 SQVTM and CDR2 ANQGSEA. CDR3 length: 14 amino acids. V shed 7 bases and J 2 bases; nucleotides not matched to a gene: 6. CDR3 DNA sequence: TGCAGCGCAGGACAGGGGCTTGGCAATCAGCCCCAGCATTTT. It codes for CSAGQGLGNQPQHF.

In its sample, this clonotype was seen many times. This chain connects TRBV6-5 to TRBJ2-7, with D tentatively TRBD2 (6 bases). V was cut by 6 bases and J by 0 bases, with 15 bases left in between. The CDR3 has 15 residues. Germline assignment: CDR1 MNHEY and CDR2 SVGAGI. The CDR3 bases are TGTGCCAGCAGCCTAAGCGGGTTCGGCTCCTACGAGCAGTACTTC. Translated: CASSLSGFGSYEQYF.

This clonotype was seen a handful of times. The chain combines TRBV5-5 with TRBJ2-1, with 9 bases aligning to TRBD1. The CDR3 is made up of 20 amino acids. V lost 3 bases, J lost 5 bases, and 21 bases stayed unmatched. Germline V gene lookup returns CDR1 SGHKS and CDR2 YYEKEE (reference sequence). CDR3 sequence: CASSYYGTGRPFVYNNEQFF. The CDR3 bases are TGTGCCAGCAGCTATTACGGGACAGGGAGGCCGTTTGTCTACAACAATGAGCAGTTCTTC.

In its sample, this clonotype was seen many times. The J gene is TRBJ2-7, the V gene TRBV6-5, with 8 bases that match TRBD1. V gave up 7 bases and J gave up 3 bases; unmatched junction bases: 11. The V gene's germline CDR1 is MNHEY and CDR2 SVGAGI. This CDR3 is 15 amino acids long. CDR3 region: CASTKAQGAFYEQYF. The DNA of the CDR3 is TGTGCCAGCACCAAAGCCCAGGGGGCCTTCTACGAGCAGTACTTC.

This clonotype was observed many times. V and J are TRBV5-1 and TRBJ2-7; the D gene could be TRBD1 or TRBD2 (5 bases each). Germline lookup yields CDR1 SGHRS and CDR2 YFSETQ. V shed 5 bases and J shed 6 bases, with 12 bases lying between them. The CDR3 extends over 12 amino acids. CDR3: CASSSEGREQYF. The CDR3 DNA is TGCGCCAGCAGTTCCGAGGGGCGCGAGCAGTACTTC.

At least ten counts were recorded for this clonotype. This chain uses TRBV20-1 with TRBJ2-1, with D tentatively TRBD2 (6 bases). CDR1 DFQATT and CDR2 SNEGSKA come from the germline V gene (reference sequence). The CDR3 has 18 residues. Trimming took off 1 base at V and 4 bases at J, with 23 bases between the two ends. The DNA of the CDR3 is TGCAGTGCTAGAGGACAAGCGGCTAGCGTCGTTACTTACAATGAGCAGTTCTTC. Protein: CSARGQAASVVTYNEQFF.

Ten or more counts support this clonotype. The gene calls are TRBV5-1 and TRBJ2-2; D call uncertain. From germline, CDR1 is SGHRS and CDR2 YFSETQ. This CDR3 region has 17 residues. The V gene lost 0 bases and the J gene lost 0 bases, with 12 bases spanning the gap. CDR3 nucleotide sequence: TGCGCCAGCAGCTTGGATCCGACGCGGTCGAACACCGGGGAGCTGTTTTTT. Amino acids: CASSLDPTRSNTGELFF.

This clonotype was recorded at least ten times. The CDR3 DNA reads as TGTGCCAGCACCGGCGGGAGCGGGGTTCCGGAGACCCAGTACTTC. It is translated as CASTGGSGVPETQYF. V and J are TRBV6-2 or TRBV6-3 and TRBJ2-5; 7 nucleotides match TRBD2. Germline assignment: CDR1 MNHEY and CDR2 SVGEGT. J was trimmed by 5 bases and V by 7 bases; bases with no gene match: 13. The CDR3 runs 15 residues.

The chain uses TRBV5-1 and TRBJ2-1; D might be TRBD2 (6 bases). This CDR3 contains 15 residues. CDR1 is SGHRS, CDR2 YFSETQ, per germline. V dropped 7 bases and J dropped 1 base, with 15 bases sitting between them. As DNA, the CDR3 is TGCGCCAGCCAGGTTGGGGACTTGTCCTACAATGAGCAGTTCTTC. Translated, it gives CASQVGDLSYNEQFF.

This clonotype occurred a few times. This rearrangement joins TRBV12-5 to TRBJ2-2, with 8 bases aligning to TRBD2. Germline V gene data show CDR1 as LGHNT and CDR2 as FRNRAP. Germline trimming cut 0 bases from V and 8 bases from J; bases unmatched to any gene: 20. The CDR3 consists of 20 residues. The CDR3 protein is CASGLVPLGGLAILGGELFF. CDR3 coding DNA: TGTGCTAGTGGTTTGGTCCCACTCGGAGGACTAGCTATTCTCGGAGGGGAGCTGTTTTTT.

This clonotype has at least ten counts. V is TRBV6-5 and J is TRBJ2-5, with D possibly matching TRBD2 (5 bases). V was clipped by 6 bases and J by 2 bases, with 13 bases between them. The germline V gene has CDR1 MNHEY and CDR2 SVGAGI. The CDR3 runs to 14 residues. CDR3 DNA sequence: TGTGCCAGCAGACTGGCTAGCTCTCAAGAGACCCAGTACTTC. This translates into CASRLASSQETQYF.

This clonotype was seen at least ten times. This chain links TRBV20-1 with TRBJ2-5, with D tentatively TRBD2 (6 bases). The CDR3 sequence is 13 residues long. Germline CDR1 reads DFQATT; CDR2 reads SNEGSKA (reference sequence). CDR3: CSALDGRKETQYF. In DNA form, the CDR3 reads TGCAGCGCCCTCGACGGGAGAAAAGAGACCCAGTACTTC.

In its sample, this clonotype was seen many times. CDR3: CASSPGTANSPLHF. DNA of the CDR3: TGTGCCAGCAGCCCCGGGACAGCAAATTCACCCCTCCACTTT. The chain has TRBV7-3 and TRBJ1-6; 7 bases agree with TRBD1. CDR1 is SGHTA and CDR2 is FQGTGA in the germline V gene. After removal of 5 bases from V and 7 bases from J, the junction contained 5 bases not matched to a gene. The CDR3 is 14 amino acids.

This clonotype was seen more than once but under ten times. The rearrangement joins TRBV27 to TRBJ2-1; D remains unclear. Germline values: CDR1 MNHEY, CDR2 SMNVEV (reference sequence). V lost 2 bases and J lost 6, with 8 bases in between. The CDR3 is 13 amino acids. The CDR3 DNA reads as TGTGCCAGCAGTTTAGGGAACAGCAATGAGCAGTTCTTC. It specifies CASSLGNSNEQFF.

This clonotype has ten or more counts. This sequence joins TRBV20-1 and TRBJ2-6; the D call may be TRBD1 or TRBD2 (6 bases each). Germline loops: CDR1 DFQATT, CDR2 SNEGSKA (reference sequence). The CDR3 spans 18 residues. Trimming stripped 0 bases from V and 0 bases from J, with 15 bases between. The CDR3 sequence: CSAREGGSFLSGANVLTF. The CDR3 nucleotides are TGCAGTGCTAGAGAAGGGGGGTCCTTCCTCTCTGGGGCCAACGTCCTGACTTTC.